Sequencing of this T cell receptor (beta chain) was carried out in a study of T cells after yellow fever vaccination. TCRdb reprocessed the 5' RACE reads via MiXCR and lists one record per CDR3 protein. The sample includes more than 300,000 distinct CDR3 sequences, about 10% of them seen just once. V lost 5 bases and J 8 bases, leaving 12 bases between the germline ends. CDR3 size: 12 residues. This clonotype was counted only a few times. The chain links TRBV12-3 or TRBV12-4 to TRBJ1-2; D is possibly TRBD1 (6 bases). The source is a man between 18 and 29 years old who received the YFV17D yellow fever vaccine. The material sequenced was CD4+ T cells sorted from PBMCs, taken 45 days after the yellow fever booster vaccination. In nucleotides, the CDR3 is TGTGCCAGCAGTCACCTCAGGGGAGGCTACACCTTC. Translated: CASSHLRGGYTF.